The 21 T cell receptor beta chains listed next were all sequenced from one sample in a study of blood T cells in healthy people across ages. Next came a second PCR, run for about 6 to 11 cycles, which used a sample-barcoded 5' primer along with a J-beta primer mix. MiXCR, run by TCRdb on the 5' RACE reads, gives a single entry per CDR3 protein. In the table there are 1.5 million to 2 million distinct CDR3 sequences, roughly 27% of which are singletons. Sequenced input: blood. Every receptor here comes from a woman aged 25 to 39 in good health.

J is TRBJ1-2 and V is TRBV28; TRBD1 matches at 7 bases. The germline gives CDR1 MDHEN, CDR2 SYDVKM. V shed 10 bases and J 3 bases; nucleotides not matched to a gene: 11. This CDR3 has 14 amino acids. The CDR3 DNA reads TGTGCCACCCAATTCACAGGGGCTCACTATGGCTACACCTTC. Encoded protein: CATQFTGAHYGYTF.

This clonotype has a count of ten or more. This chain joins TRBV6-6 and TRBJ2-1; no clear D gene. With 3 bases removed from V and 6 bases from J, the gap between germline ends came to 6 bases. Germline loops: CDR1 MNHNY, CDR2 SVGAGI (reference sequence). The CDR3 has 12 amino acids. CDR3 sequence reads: CASSYGPNEQFF. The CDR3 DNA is TGTGCCAGCAGTTATGGACCCAATGAGCAGTTCTTC.

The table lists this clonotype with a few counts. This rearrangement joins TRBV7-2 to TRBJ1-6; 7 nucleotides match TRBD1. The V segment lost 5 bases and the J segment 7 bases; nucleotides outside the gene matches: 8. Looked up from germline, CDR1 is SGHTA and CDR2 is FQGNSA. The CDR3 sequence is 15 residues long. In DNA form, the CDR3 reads TGTGCCAGCAGCCCCCGACAGGGCAAAAATTCACCCCTCCACTTT. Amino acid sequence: CASSPRQGKNSPLHF.

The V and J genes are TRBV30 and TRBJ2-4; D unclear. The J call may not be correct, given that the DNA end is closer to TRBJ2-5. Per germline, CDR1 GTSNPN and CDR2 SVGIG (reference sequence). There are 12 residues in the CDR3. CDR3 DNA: TGTGCCTGGAGTGAGGCAGAAGAGACCCAGTACTTC. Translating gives CAWSEAEETQYF.

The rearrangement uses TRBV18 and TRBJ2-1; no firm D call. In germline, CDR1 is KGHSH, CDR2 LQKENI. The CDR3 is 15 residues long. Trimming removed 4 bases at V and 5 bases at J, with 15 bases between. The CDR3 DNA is TGTGCCAGCTCACGGCCTAGTGCTCCCCACAATGAGCAGTTCTTC. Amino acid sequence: CASSRPSAPHNEQFF.

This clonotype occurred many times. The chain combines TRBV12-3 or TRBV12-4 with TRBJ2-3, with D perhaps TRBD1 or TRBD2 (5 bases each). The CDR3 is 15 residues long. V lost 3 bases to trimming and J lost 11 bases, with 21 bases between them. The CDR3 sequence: CASSFTGPGLRGQYF. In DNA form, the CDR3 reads TGTGCCAGCAGTTTTACCGGGCCCGGTTTGAGGGGGCAGTATTTT.

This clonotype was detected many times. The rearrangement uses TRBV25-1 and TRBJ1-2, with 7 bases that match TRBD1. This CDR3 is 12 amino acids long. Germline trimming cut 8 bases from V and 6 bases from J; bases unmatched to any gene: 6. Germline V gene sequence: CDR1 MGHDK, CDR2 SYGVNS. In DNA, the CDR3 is TGTGCCAGCGGGTCAGACAGGGATGGCTACACCTTC. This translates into CASGSDRDGYTF.

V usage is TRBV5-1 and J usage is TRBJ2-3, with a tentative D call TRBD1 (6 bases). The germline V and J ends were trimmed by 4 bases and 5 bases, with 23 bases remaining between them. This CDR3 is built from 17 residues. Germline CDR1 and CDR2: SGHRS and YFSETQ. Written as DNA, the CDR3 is TGCGCCAGCAGCGCGCGAGCTGACAGGACACCGGGAGATACGCAGTATTTT. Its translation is CASSARADRTPGDTQYF.

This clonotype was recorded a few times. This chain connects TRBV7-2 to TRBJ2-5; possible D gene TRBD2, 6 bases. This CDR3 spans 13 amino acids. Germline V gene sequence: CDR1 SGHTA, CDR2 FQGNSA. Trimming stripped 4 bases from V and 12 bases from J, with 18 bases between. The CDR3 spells CASSYASGDTKYF. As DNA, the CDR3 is TGTGCCAGCAGCTACGCGTCGGGAGACACTAAGTACTTC.

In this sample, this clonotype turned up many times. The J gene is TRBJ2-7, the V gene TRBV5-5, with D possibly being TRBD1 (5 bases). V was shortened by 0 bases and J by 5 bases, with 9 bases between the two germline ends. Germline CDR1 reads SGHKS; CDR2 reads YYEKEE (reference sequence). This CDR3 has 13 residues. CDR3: CASSLAGMDEQYF. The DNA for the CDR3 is TGTGCCAGCAGCTTGGCAGGGATGGACGAGCAGTACTTC.

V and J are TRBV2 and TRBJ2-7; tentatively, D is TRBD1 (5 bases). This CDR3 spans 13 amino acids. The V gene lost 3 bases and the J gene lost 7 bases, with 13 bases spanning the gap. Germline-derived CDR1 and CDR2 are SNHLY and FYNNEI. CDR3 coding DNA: TGTGCCAGCAGTGATCAGGGTTTGGGTGAGCAGTACTTC. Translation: CASSDQGLGEQYF.

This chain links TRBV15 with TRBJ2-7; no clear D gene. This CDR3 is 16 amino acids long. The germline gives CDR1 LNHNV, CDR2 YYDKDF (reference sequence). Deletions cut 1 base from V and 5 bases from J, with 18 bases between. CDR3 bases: TGTGCCACCAGCAGAGTCCTTATTGGGCTTGCCCACGAGCAGTACGTC. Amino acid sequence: CATSRVLIGLAHEQYV.

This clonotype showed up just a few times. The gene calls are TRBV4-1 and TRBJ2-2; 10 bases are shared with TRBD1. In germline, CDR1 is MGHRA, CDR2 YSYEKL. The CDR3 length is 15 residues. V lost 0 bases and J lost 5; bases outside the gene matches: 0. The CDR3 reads CASSQEGQGTGELFF. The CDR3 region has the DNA TGCGCCAGCAGCCAAGAGGGACAGGGGACCGGGGAGCTGTTTTTT.

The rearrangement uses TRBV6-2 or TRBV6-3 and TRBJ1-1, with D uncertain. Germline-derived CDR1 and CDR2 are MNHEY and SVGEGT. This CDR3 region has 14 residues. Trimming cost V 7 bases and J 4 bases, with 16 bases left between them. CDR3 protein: CASISPNSFTEAFF. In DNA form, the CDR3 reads TGTGCCAGCATTTCCCCTAACAGTTTCACTGAAGCTTTCTTT.

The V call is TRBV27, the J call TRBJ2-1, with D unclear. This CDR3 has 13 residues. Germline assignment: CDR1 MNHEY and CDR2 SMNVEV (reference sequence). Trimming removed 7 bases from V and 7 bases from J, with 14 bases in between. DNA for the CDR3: TGTGCCAGCATTGACGTACTGGGGAATGAGCAGTTCTTC. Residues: CASIDVLGNEQFF.

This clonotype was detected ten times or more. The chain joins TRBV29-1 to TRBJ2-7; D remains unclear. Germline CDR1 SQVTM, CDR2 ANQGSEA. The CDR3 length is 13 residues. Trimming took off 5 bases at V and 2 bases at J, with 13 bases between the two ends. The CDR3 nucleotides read TGCAGCGTTCGTAATCAGACGACCTACGAGCAGTACTTC. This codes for CSVRNQTTYEQYF.

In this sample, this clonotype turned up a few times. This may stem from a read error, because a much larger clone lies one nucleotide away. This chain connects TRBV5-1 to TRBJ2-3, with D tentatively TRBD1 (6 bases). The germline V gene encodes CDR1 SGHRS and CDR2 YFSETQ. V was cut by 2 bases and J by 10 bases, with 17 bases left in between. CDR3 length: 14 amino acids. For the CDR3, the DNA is TGCGCCAGCAGCTTCACAGGGAGTCCGGATGCGCAGTATTTT. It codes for CASSFTGSPDAQYF. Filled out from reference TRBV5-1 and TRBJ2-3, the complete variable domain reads KAGVTQTPRYLIKTRGQQVTLSCSPISGHRSVSWYQQTPGQGLQFLFEYFSETQRNKGNFPGRFSGRQFSNSRSEMNVSTLELGDSALYLCASSFTGSPDAQYFGPGTRLTVL.

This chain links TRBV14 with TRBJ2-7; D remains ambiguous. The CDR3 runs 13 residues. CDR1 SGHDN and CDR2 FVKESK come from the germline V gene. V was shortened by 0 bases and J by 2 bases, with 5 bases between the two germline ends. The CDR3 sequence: CASSQETTYEQYF. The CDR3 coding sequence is TGTGCCAGCAGCCAAGAGACGACCTACGAGCAGTACTTC.

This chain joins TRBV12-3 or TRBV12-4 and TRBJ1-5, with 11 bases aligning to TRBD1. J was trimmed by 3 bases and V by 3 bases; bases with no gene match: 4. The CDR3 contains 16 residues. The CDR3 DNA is TGTGCCAGCAGTTTCGGGGGACAGGGGGTCAATCAGCCCCAGCATTTT. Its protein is CASSFGGQGVNQPQHF.

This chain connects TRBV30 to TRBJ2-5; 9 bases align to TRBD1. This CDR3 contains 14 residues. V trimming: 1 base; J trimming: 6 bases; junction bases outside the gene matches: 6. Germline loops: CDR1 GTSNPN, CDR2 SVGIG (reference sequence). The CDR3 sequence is CAWSGPGQGKTQYF. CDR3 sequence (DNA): TGTGCCTGGAGTGGCCCGGGACAGGGCAAGACCCAGTACTTC.

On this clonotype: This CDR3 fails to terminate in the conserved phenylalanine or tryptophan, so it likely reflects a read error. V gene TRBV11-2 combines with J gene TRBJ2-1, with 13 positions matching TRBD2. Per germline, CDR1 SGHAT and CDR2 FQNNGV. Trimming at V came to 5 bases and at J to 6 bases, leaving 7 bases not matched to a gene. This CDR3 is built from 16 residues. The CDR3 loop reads CASSPGTSGALNEQFL. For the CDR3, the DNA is TGTGCCAGCAGCCCGGGGACTAGCGGGGCCCTCAATGAGCAGTTCTTA.